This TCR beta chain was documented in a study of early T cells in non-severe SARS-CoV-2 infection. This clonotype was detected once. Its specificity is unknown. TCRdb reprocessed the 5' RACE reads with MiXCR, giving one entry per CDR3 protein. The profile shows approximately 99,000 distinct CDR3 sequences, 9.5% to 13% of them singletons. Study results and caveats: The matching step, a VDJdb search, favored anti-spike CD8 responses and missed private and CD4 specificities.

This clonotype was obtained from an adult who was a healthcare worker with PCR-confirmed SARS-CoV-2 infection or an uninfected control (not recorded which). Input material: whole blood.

CDR3: CASSQTGRREQYF. The CDR3 DNA follows: TGTGCCAGCAGTCAAACGGGCAGGCGAGAGCAGTACTTC. The rearrangement uses TRBV27 and TRBJ2-7; D not certain. This CDR3 is built from 13 residues. Trimming removed 5 bases at V and 7 bases at J, with 15 bases between. Germline V CDR1 and CDR2: MNHEY, SMNVEV (reference sequence).